The 31 T cell receptor beta chains listed next were all sequenced from one sample in a study of blood T cell repertoires in COVID-19. TCRdb keeps only in-frame clones here, not all; method: immunoSEQ multiplex PCR. The table lists roughly 350,000 clones, roughly 90% of them singletons. Sequenced: peripheral blood. These TCRs come from a woman aged 70 to 79 with COVID-19, enrolled during active disease.

The chain links TRBV5-4 to TRBJ1-6; D is unclear. The CDR3 runs 15 residues. Germline V gives CDR1 SGHNT, CDR2 YYREEE (reference sequence). V lost 2 bases and J 0 bases, leaving 6 bases between the germline ends. The CDR3, as DNA: TGTGCCAGCAGCTTCGGTTTCTCCTATAATTCACCCCTCCACTTT. This translates into CASSFGFSYNSPLHF.

Only a few counts were recorded for this clone. The genes are TRBV18 and TRBJ2-2; 7 bases are a match to TRBD1. The CDR3 consists of 13 residues. Germline V gives CDR1 KGHSH, CDR2 LQKENI. The junction had 4 bases not matched to a gene; V was cut back by 8 bases and J by 4 bases. CDR3 in DNA: TGTGCCAGCCTGGGGACAGCCACCGGGGAGCTGTTTTTT. Amino acids: CASLGTATGELFF.

This clone has just one count. V usage is TRBV28 and J usage is TRBJ1-3, with D uncertain. The CDR3 consists of 16 residues. V dropped 2 bases and J dropped 1 base, with 12 bases sitting between them. CDR1 MDHEN and CDR2 SYDVKM come from the germline V gene. CDR3 region: CASSLTPGGSGNTIYF. DNA of the CDR3: TGTGCCAGCAGTTTAACCCCCGGAGGATCTGGAAACACCATATATTTT.

This clone was counted between two and nine times. This chain joins TRBV28 and TRBJ2-5, with a weak D call TRBD1 (6 bases). The CDR3 spans 14 residues. The V and J ends lost 5 bases and 5 bases respectively, with 15 bases between them. CDR1 is MDHEN and CDR2 is SYDVKM in the germline V gene. CDR3 sequence reads: CASSNRVGLETQYF. The CDR3 DNA is TGTGCCAGCAGTAACAGGGTCGGTTTGGAGACCCAGTACTTC.

This clone was detected ten times or more. The chain carries TRBV2 and TRBJ2-2, with 7 nucleotides matching TRBD2. V gave up 6 bases and J gave up 5 bases; unmatched junction bases: 0. Per germline, CDR1 SNHLY and CDR2 FYNNEI. This CDR3 has 12 amino acids. As DNA, the CDR3 is TGTGCCAGCAGGCGGGGGACCGGGGAGCTGTTTTTT. Its protein is CASRRGTGELFF.

The chain employs TRBV2 and TRBJ1-4; D gene unclear. In germline, CDR1 is SNHLY, CDR2 FYNNEI. V dropped 3 bases and J dropped 7 bases, with 18 bases sitting between them. This CDR3 region has 16 residues. The CDR3 region has the DNA TGTGCCAGCAGTGATCGGCCAGACTCGAGGGCTGAAAAACTGTTTTTT. Residues: CASSDRPDSRAEKLFF.

V and J are TRBV5-1 and TRBJ2-3, with 11 positions matching TRBD2. V lost 2 bases to trimming and J lost 0 bases; unmatched junction nucleotides: 2. The CDR3 runs 16 residues. Germline CDR1 SGHRS, CDR2 YFSETQ. CDR3 DNA: TGCGCCAGCAGCTTCTCTAGCGGGGGGAGCACAGATACGCAGTATTTT. Residues: CASSFSSGGSTDTQYF.

The genes are TRBV10-1 and TRBJ2-1; D might be TRBD2 (6 bases). V lost 0 bases to trimming and J lost 2 bases, with 11 bases between them. The CDR3 covers 16 residues. Germline loops: CDR1 WNHNN, CDR2 SYGVQD (reference sequence). In DNA, the CDR3 is TGCGCCAGCAGTGAGTCTTTGGGGGGAGCCTACAATGAGCAGTTCTTC. It translates to CASSESLGGAYNEQFF.

CDR3 amino acids: CASSEPGGRTGELFF. Here the CDR3 DNA reads TGTGCCAGCAGTGAACCGGGGGGGCGGACCGGGGAGCTGTTTTTT. The V gene is TRBV6-1, the J gene TRBJ2-2; 8 bases fit TRBD2. The CDR3 length is 15 residues. The V gene end was trimmed by 2 bases and the J gene end by 5 bases; junction bases not matched to a gene: 4. Germline CDR1 and CDR2: MNHNS and SASEGT.

The V and J genes are TRBV29-1 and TRBJ1-1; D is perhaps TRBD1 (5 bases). This CDR3 has 12 amino acids. CDR1 and CDR2 (germline): SQVTM, ANQGSEA. V lost 0 bases and J 7 bases, leaving 9 bases between the germline ends. The CDR3 DNA reads TGCAGCGTTGAAGAACCAGGGCGTGAAGCTTTCTTT. Amino acid sequence: CSVEEPGREAFF.

This clone appeared once. This chain joins TRBV6-2 or TRBV6-3 and TRBJ2-3, with D unresolved. With 4 bases removed from V and 2 bases from J, the gap between germline ends came to 4 bases. The CDR3 totals 12 residues. Looked up from germline, CDR1 is MNHEY and CDR2 is SVGEGT. CDR3 amino acids: CASSWLTDTQYF. CDR3 nucleotides: TGTGCCAGCAGTTGGCTCACAGATACGCAGTATTTT.

The chain combines TRBV6-2 or TRBV6-3 with TRBJ1-5; 8 bases line up with TRBD1. The CDR3 consists of 17 residues. Germline loops: CDR1 MNHEY, CDR2 SVGEGT. The V gene end was trimmed by 2 bases and the J gene end by 3 bases; junction bases not matched to a gene: 9. The CDR3 sequence: CASSYGSGGRDNQPQHF. The CDR3 DNA is TGTGCCAGCAGTTACGGTTCAGGGGGCCGTGACAATCAGCCCCAGCATTTT.

The chain has TRBV7-9 and TRBJ1-1; D perhaps matches TRBD1 (6 bases). The V end was cut by 5 bases, the J end by 8 bases, with 15 bases between. This CDR3 contains 13 residues. CDR1 SEHNR and CDR2 FQNEAQ come from the germline V gene (reference sequence). The CDR3 loop is CASSQGQGREAFF. The CDR3 coding sequence is TGTGCCAGCAGCCAGGGGCAGGGACGGGAAGCTTTCTTT. Supplemented by reference TRBV7-9 and TRBJ1-1, the full variable domain reads DTGVSQNPRHKITKRGQNVTFRCDPISEHNRLYWYRQTLGQGPEFLTYFQNEAQLEKSRLLSDRFSAERPKGSFSTLEIQRTEQGDSAMYLCASSQGQGREAFFGQGTRLTVV.

This chain links TRBV4-1 with TRBJ2-7, with 7 bases identical to TRBD1. Per germline, CDR1 MGHRA and CDR2 YSYEKL. V lost 4 bases, J lost 0 bases, and 6 bases stayed unmatched. The CDR3 is 15 residues long. CDR3 sequence: CASSRTAGGSYEQYF. The CDR3 DNA is TGCGCCAGCAGCCGAACGGCAGGGGGCTCCTACGAGCAGTACTTC.

The chain uses TRBV5-1 and TRBJ1-1; 9 positions agree with TRBD1. J was trimmed by 2 bases and V by 3 bases; bases with no gene match: 8. This CDR3 is built from 16 residues. Germline values: CDR1 SGHRS, CDR2 YFSETQ. The CDR3 bases are TGCGCCAGCAGCTCACCGGGACAGGGCCTCAACACTGAAGCTTTCTTT. The encoded protein is CASSSPGQGLNTEAFF.

V gene TRBV6-5 combines with J gene TRBJ1-6; no clear D gene. Germline V gene lookup returns CDR1 MNHEY and CDR2 SVGAGI. The CDR3 covers 10 residues. V shed 8 bases and J shed 9 bases, with 5 bases lying between them. This chain's CDR3 is CASGPSPLHF. As DNA, the CDR3 is TGTGCCAGCGGCCCTTCACCCCTCCACTTT.

The chain carries TRBV29-1 and TRBJ2-7, with 9 bases fitting TRBD2. Germline V gives CDR1 SQVTM, CDR2 ANQGSEA. The J segment lost 0 bases and the V segment lost 6 bases, leaving 3 bases of the junction unmatched. The CDR3 consists of 13 residues. The CDR3 loop is CSVKGLASYEQYF. The CDR3 nucleotides read TGCAGCGTAAAGGGACTAGCCTCCTACGAGCAGTACTTC.

V is TRBV29-1 and J is TRBJ2-7, with TRBD1 matching 9 bases. From germline, CDR1 is SQVTM and CDR2 ANQGSEA. V gave up 8 bases and J gave up 3 bases; unmatched junction bases: 5. The CDR3 is 12 amino acids. The CDR3 region is CSPGDRDYEQYF. CDR3 sequence (DNA): TGCAGCCCGGGGGACAGGGACTACGAGCAGTACTTC.

V and J are TRBV5-6 and TRBJ1-5; D gene unclear. This CDR3 is built from 13 residues. Germline CDR1 and CDR2: SGHDT and YYEEEE. V was pared by 4 bases and J by 1 base, with 6 bases between. In nucleotides, the CDR3 is TGTGCCAGCAGCCGTCGGAGCAATCAGCCCCAGCATTTT. Its protein product is CASSRRSNQPQHF.

The rearrangement uses TRBV2 and TRBJ1-2; D ambiguous. The germline CDR1 and CDR2 sequences are SNHLY and FYNNEI. The CDR3 consists of 12 residues. V was cut by 6 bases and J by 2 bases, with 7 bases left in between. CDR3 sequence: CASRQVNYGYTF. The CDR3 nucleotides are TGTGCCAGCAGGCAGGTCAACTATGGCTACACCTTC.

Concerning this clone: One junction end disagrees with the germline gene, perhaps due to a read error. The chain links TRBV2 to TRBJ2-6, with D possibly matching TRBD1 (6 bases). CDR1 and CDR2 (germline): SNHLY, FYNNEI. The CDR3 has 15 amino acids. CDR3 protein: CASGDRTSGSNVLTF. CDR3 DNA: TGTGCCAGCGGAGACAGGACCTCTGGGTCCAACGTCCTGACTTTC.

In this sample, this clone turned up once. This rearrangement joins TRBV5-1 to TRBJ2-7, with a possible D match to TRBD2 (7 bases). Germline values: CDR1 SGHRS, CDR2 YFSETQ. This CDR3 spans 14 amino acids. V was cut by 3 bases and J by 2 bases, with 12 bases left in between. The CDR3 protein is CASSSGGTAYEQYF. In DNA form, the CDR3 reads TGCGCCAGCAGCTCGGGGGGCACCGCCTACGAGCAGTACTTC.

J is TRBJ2-3 and V is TRBV7-2; D is perhaps TRBD1 (6 bases). The CDR3 runs to 15 residues. Germline loops: CDR1 SGHTA, CDR2 FQGNSA. The V gene lost 7 bases and the J gene lost 2 bases, with 16 bases spanning the gap. The CDR3 nucleotides are TGTGCCAGCACCTCAGTCGGGACACTCACAGATACGCAGTATTTT. It codes for CASTSVGTLTDTQYF.

The chain combines TRBV9 with TRBJ2-3, with D perhaps matching TRBD2 (5 bases). The CDR3 length is 16 residues. Germline V CDR1 and CDR2: SGDLS, YYNGEE. With 4 bases removed from V and 2 bases from J, the gap between germline ends came to 17 bases. Here the CDR3 reads CASSPLGGPVTDTQYF. Written as DNA, the CDR3 is TGTGCCAGCAGCCCTCTCGGCGGGCCCGTCACAGATACGCAGTATTTT. Filled out from reference TRBV9 and TRBJ2-3, the complete variable domain reads DSGVTQTPKHLITATGQRVTLRCSPRSGDLSVYWYQQSLDQGLQFLIQYYNGEERAKGNILERFSAQQFPDLHSELNLSSLELGDSALYFCASSPLGGPVTDTQYFGPGTRLTVL.

The CDR3 loop is CASRRLAGAQETQYF. The CDR3 DNA reads TGTGCCAGCAGGCGACTAGCGGGGGCCCAAGAGACCCAGTACTTC. The V call is TRBV27, the J call TRBJ2-5, with 12 bases lining up with TRBD2. CDR3 length equals 15 residues. J was trimmed by 1 base and V by 6 bases; bases with no gene match: 3. Germline CDR1 and CDR2: MNHEY and SMNVEV (reference sequence).

The chain couples TRBV6-2 or TRBV6-3 to TRBJ2-1; D unclear. Trimming removed 3 bases at V and 0 bases at J, with 9 bases between. CDR3 length: 15 residues. Germline values: CDR1 MNHEY, CDR2 SVGEGT. Here the CDR3 DNA reads TGTGCCAGCAGTTATCAACACACCTCCTACAATGAGCAGTTCTTC. Its protein product is CASSYQHTSYNEQFF.

The V and J genes are TRBV12-2 and TRBJ1-1; the table calls TRBD1, which could not be checked here. TRBV12-2 is an annotated pseudogene. The CDR3 spans 14 residues. CDR3 DNA: TGTGCAAGTCGCCCCCGACAGGGGGGCACTGAAGCTTTCTTT. The encoded protein is CASRPRQGGTEAFF.

Only one count was recorded for this clone. This chain joins TRBV5-1 and TRBJ1-1, with unresolved D. Deletions cut 0 bases from V and 4 bases from J, with 10 bases between. The CDR3 has 14 amino acids. CDR1 SGHRS and CDR2 YFSETQ come from the germline V gene. CDR3 sequence reads: CASSLDPGVTEAFF. DNA for the CDR3: TGCGCCAGCAGCTTGGACCCCGGAGTCACTGAAGCTTTCTTT.

The chain links TRBV7-9 to TRBJ2-5; 9 nucleotides line up with TRBD2. The CDR3 length is 17 residues. The trim removed 0 bases at V and 4 bases at J, leaving 9 bases unmatched. Germline V gives CDR1 SEHNR, CDR2 FQNEAQ (reference sequence). The CDR3 protein is CASSLAYGGGALETQYF. In DNA form, the CDR3 reads TGTGCCAGCAGCTTAGCGTATGGCGGGGGGGCCCTAGAGACCCAGTACTTC.

Only a few counts were recorded for this clone. The gene calls are TRBV11-2 and TRBJ2-7; possible D gene TRBD1, 7 bases. Germline V gene data show CDR1 as SGHAT and CDR2 as FQNNGV. Trimming pared 5 bases from V and 4 bases from J, leaving 9 bases between. The CDR3 covers 12 residues. CDR3 in amino acids: CASSQGGYEQYF. CDR3 DNA: TGTGCCAGCAGCCAGGGGGGATACGAGCAGTACTTC.

V usage is TRBV19 and J usage is TRBJ1-3; the D gene is possibly TRBD1 (6 bases). V was clipped by 4 bases and J by 0 bases, with 10 bases between them. Germline lookup yields CDR1 LNHDA and CDR2 SQIVND (reference sequence). This CDR3 has 15 amino acids. The CDR3 bases are TGTGCCAGTAGTACAGGGGTAGTCTCTGGAAACACCATATATTTT. This encodes CASSTGVVSGNTIYF.